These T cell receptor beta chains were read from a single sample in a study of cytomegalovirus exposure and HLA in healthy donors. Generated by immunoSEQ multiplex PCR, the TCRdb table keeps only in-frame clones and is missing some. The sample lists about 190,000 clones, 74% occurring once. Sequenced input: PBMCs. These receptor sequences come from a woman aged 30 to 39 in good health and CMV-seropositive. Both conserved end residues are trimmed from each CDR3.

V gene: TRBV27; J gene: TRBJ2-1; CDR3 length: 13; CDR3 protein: ATRTSGGSYNEQF
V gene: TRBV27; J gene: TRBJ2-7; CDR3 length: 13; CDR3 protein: ASSSGTGSPYEQY
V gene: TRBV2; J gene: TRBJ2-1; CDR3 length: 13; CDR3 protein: ASRGGRGWGNEQF
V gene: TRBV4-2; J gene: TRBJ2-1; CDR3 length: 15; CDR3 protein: ASSQGEGLAENNEQF
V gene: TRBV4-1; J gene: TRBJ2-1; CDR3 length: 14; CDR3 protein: ASSRGQAGYYNEQF
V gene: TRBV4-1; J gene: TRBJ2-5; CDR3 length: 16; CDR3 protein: ASSQVLAGFGVGETQY
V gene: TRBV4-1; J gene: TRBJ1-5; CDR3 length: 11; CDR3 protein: ASSQGDNQPQH
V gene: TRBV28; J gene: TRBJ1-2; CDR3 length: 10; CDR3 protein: ASSRQVYGYT
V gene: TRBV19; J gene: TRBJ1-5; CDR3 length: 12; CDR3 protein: ASSITGGGQPQH
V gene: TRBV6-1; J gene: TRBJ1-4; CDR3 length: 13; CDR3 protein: ASSEASQGNEKLF
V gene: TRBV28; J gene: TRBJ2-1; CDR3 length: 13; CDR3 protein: ASSFGLAGMNEQF